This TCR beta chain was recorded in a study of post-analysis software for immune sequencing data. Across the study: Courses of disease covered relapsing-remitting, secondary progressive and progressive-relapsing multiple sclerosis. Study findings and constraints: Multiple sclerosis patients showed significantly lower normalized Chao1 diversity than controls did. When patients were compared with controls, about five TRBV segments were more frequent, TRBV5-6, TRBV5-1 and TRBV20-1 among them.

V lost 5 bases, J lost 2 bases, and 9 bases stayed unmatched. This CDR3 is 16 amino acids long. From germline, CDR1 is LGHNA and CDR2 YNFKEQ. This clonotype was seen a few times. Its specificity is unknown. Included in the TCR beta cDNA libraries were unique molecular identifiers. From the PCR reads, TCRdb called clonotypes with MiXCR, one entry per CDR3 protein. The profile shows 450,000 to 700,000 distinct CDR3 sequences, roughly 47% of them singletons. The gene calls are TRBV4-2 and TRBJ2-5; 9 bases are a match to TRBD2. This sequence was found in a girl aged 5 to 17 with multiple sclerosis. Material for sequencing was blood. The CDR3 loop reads CASSVGIAGDQETQYF. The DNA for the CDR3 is TGTGCCAGCAGCGTCGGGATAGCGGGAGATCAAGAGACCCAGTACTTC.